This T cell receptor (beta chain) originates from a study of blood T cell repertoires in COVID-19. As for the study in general: Collection of acute and convalescent COVID-19 samples took place in the United States, Italy and Spain. Sources were T cells, B-cell-depleted T cells, or PBMCs; the material itself was cDNA or gDNA.

The CDR3 covers 15 residues. CDR1 MNHEY and CDR2 SVGEGT come from the germline V gene. Trimming pared 4 bases from V and 1 base from J, leaving 11 bases between. Study processing details: Researchers report that nucleated cell counts were estimated from reference gene primer amplification. Assay used: immunoSEQ multiplex PCR; TCRdb lists only in-frame clones, some missing. Clone size and the V and J calls come from that table; the DNA yielded D and trimming. The sample shows 150,000 to 200,000 clones, around 83% of them seen only once. The clonotype comes from a woman of 80 years or more in a cohort sampled during active or convalescent COVID-19. Sequenced: peripheral blood. The chain combines TRBV6-2 or TRBV6-3 with TRBJ1-5, with D perhaps matching TRBD1 (6 bases). CDR3 DNA sequence: TGTGCCAGCAGTTTCGCAGGGGCCAGCAATCAGCCCCAGCATTTT. It encodes CASSFAGASNQPQHF.